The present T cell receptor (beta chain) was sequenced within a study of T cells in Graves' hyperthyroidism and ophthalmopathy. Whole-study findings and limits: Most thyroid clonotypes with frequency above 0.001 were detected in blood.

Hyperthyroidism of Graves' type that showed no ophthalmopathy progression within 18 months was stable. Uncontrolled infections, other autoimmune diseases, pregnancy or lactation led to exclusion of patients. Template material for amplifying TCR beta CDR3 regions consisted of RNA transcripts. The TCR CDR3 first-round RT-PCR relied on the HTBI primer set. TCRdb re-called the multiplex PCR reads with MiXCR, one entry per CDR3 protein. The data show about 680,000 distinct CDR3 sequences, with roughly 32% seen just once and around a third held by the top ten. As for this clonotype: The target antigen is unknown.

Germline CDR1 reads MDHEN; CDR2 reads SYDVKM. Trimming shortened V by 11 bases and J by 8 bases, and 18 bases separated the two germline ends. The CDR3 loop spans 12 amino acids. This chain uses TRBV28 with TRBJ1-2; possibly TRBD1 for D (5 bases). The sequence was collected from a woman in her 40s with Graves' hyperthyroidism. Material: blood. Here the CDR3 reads CALHVGAKGYTF. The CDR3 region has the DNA TGTGCCCTCCACGTCGGGGCGAAAGGCTACACCTTC.